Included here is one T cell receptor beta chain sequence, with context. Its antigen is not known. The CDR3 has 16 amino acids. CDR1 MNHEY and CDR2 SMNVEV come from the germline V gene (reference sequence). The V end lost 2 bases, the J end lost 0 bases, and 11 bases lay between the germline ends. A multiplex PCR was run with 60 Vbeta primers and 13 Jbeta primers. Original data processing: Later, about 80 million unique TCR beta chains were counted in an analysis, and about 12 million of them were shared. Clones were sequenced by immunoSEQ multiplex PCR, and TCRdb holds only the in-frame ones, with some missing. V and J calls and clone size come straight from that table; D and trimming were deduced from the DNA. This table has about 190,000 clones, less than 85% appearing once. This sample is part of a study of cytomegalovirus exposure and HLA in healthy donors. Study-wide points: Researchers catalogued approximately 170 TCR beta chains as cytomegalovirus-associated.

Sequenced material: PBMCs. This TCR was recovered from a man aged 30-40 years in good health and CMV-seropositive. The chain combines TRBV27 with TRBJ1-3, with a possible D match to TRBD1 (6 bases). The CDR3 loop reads CASSLRDIRSGNTIYF. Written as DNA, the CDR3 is TGTGCCAGCAGTTTACGGGACATACGCTCTGGAAACACCATATATTTT.